Below are 6 T cell receptor beta chains sequenced from a single sample in a study of blood T cell repertoires in COVID-19. Only in-frame clones appear in the TCRdb table, and some are missing; sequencing was by immunoSEQ multiplex PCR. The data contain approximately 300,000 clones, 75% to 90% of them seen just once; the ten biggest clones take up 2% to 2.5%. Sequenced sample: peripheral blood. Receptors originate from a woman in her forties or fifties who had recovered from COVID-19.

The chain is built from TRBV7-9 and TRBJ1-2, with D possibly being TRBD1 (5 bases). Germline values: CDR1 SEHNR, CDR2 FQNEAQ (reference sequence). This CDR3 is built from 12 residues. Between the trimmed V and J ends, which lost 8 bases and 7 bases, there was a span of 14 bases. The CDR3 sequence: CASWGGIAGYTF. CDR3 coding DNA: TGTGCCAGCTGGGGGGGGATCGCTGGCTACACCTTC.

This sequence joins TRBV9 and TRBJ1-1; D unresolved. The CDR3 consists of 13 residues. CDR1 SGDLS and CDR2 YYNGEE come from the germline V gene. V dropped 0 bases and J dropped 5 bases, with 8 bases sitting between them. CDR3: CASSVEHLTEAFF. In DNA form, the CDR3 reads TGTGCCAGCAGCGTAGAGCATCTGACTGAAGCTTTCTTT. The full variable domain, in which reference TRBV9 and TRBJ1-1 provide the parts outside the CDR3, is DSGVTQTPKHLITATGQRVTLRCSPRSGDLSVYWYQQSLDQGLQFLIQYYNGEERAKGNILERFSAQQFPDLHSELNLSSLELGDSALYFCASSVEHLTEAFFGQGTRLTVV.

The CDR3, as DNA: TGCGCCAGCAGCCAAGGACAGCTGGGGACCCAGTACTTC. Translated, it gives CASSQGQLGTQYF. V gene TRBV5-1 combines with J gene TRBJ2-5; TRBD1 is a possible D gene (6 bases). V was pared by 4 bases and J by 7 bases, with 14 bases between. CDR3 length: 13 amino acids. Germline V gene sequence: CDR1 SGHRS, CDR2 YFSETQ.

V and J are TRBV2 and TRBJ2-5, with D perhaps matching TRBD2 (5 bases). The CDR3 totals 16 residues. The V gene's germline CDR1 is SNHLY and CDR2 FYNNEI. V gave up 0 bases and J gave up 7 bases, with 18 bases separating them. CDR3 DNA sequence: TGTGCCAGCAGTGAAGCACGACACGGGGTTGGCGGGACCCAGTACTTC. Amino acids: CASSEARHGVGGTQYF.

Of note for this clone: Other DNA sequences in the sample encode the same CDR3. The chain is built from TRBV15 and TRBJ2-7; perhaps TRBD1 as D (5 bases). In germline, CDR1 is LNHNV, CDR2 YYDKDF (reference sequence). This CDR3 has 14 amino acids. V was pared by 3 bases and J by 2 bases, with 11 bases between. The CDR3 DNA reads as TGTGCCACCAGCAGGGGCCAGGGTACCTACGAGCAGTACTTC. This codes for CATSRGQGTYEQYF.

This sequence joins TRBV2 and TRBJ1-1; 7 bases are shared with TRBD1. From germline, CDR1 is SNHLY and CDR2 FYNNEI. Unmatched junction bases numbered 9, after V lost 7 bases and J lost 7 bases. There are 13 residues in the CDR3. CDR3 DNA sequence: TGTGCCAGCAAAGGGGGCGACAAGGATGAAGCTTTCTTT. Protein product: CASKGGDKDEAFF.